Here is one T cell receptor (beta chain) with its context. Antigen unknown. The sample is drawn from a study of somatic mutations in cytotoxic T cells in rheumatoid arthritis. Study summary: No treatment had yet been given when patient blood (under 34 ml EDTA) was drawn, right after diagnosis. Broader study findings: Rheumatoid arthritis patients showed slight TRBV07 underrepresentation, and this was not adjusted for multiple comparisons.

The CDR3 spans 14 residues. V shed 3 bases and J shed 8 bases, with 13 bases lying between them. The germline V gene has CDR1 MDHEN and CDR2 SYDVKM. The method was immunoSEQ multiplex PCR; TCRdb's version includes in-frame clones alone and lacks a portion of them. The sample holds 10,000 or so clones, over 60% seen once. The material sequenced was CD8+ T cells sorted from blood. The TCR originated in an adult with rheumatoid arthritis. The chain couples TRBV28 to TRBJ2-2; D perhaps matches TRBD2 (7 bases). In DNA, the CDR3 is TGTGCCAGCAGTTTGAGGGGGGGCCTTGGGGAGCTGTTTTTT. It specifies CASSLRGGLGELFF.